The entry below gives a single T cell receptor (beta chain) sequence along with its context. When the RNA was reverse transcribed, random hexamers were used with an input of about 0.5 to 1 ug. An immunoSEQ multiplex PCR generated amplified TCR beta CDR3 products spanning 54 Vbeta and 13 Jbeta. TCRdb called the immunoSEQ multiplex PCR reads again in MiXCR, with one record for every CDR3 protein. The sample holds some 180,000 distinct CDR3 sequences, 80% to 95% seen once. The ends were cut back, 7 bases at V and 1 base at J, with 13 bases in the middle. Per the germline V gene, CDR1 is MNHEY and CDR2 is SVGEGT. There are 14 residues in the CDR3. This sample stems from a study of CD8 T cells in Susac syndrome. The authors carried out high-throughput sequencing of TCR beta. They applied it to CD8+ and CD4+ T cells obtained from blood. CD8+ and CD4+ T cells were negatively isolated; TEMRA cells were FACS-enriched.

The TCR sequence derives from a human donor in good health. The V gene is TRBV6-2 or TRBV6-3, the J gene TRBJ2-5; no firm D call. Sequences were obtained from CD4+ T cells from PBMCs. The CDR3: CASTSLGRQETQYF. CDR3 nucleotide sequence: TGTGCCAGCACCTCCCTAGGGCGCCAAGAGACCCAGTACTTC.